The 26 T cell receptor beta chains in this list originate from one sample, sequenced in a study of control samples from healthy donors and cancer patients. The repertoire was sequenced with immunoSEQ multiplex PCR; TCRdb's copy has only in-frame clones and lacks some. The sample holds 120,000 or so clones, around nine tenths seen once. Material: blood. The source is a man aged 25 to 45 in good health.

This clone appeared a few times. V is TRBV27 and J is TRBJ1-5; unclear D gene. This CDR3 region has 14 residues. Germline V gene data show CDR1 as MNHEY and CDR2 as SMNVEV (reference sequence). V was pared by 0 bases and J by 5 bases, with 8 bases between. Written as DNA, the CDR3 is TGTGCCAGCAGTTTATCAAGAGGAGATCAGCCCCAGCATTTT. It translates to CASSLSRGDQPQHF.

This sequence joins TRBV2 and TRBJ1-3; D gene unclear. CDR3 size: 14 residues. Germline V CDR1 and CDR2: SNHLY, FYNNEI. V lost 6 bases and J 0 bases, leaving 9 bases between the germline ends. CDR3: CASRDINSGNTIYF. CDR3 sequence (DNA): TGTGCCAGCAGGGATATCAACTCTGGAAACACCATATATTTT.

The chain carries TRBV2 and TRBJ1-2; TRBD1 might be the D (5 bases). Germline values: CDR1 SNHLY, CDR2 FYNNEI. This CDR3 comprises 13 residues. The ends were cut back, 4 bases at V and 4 bases at J, with 10 bases in the middle. CDR3 protein: CASSGDGAYGYTF. The DNA of the CDR3 is TGTGCCAGCAGTGGGGACGGTGCCTATGGCTACACCTTC.

CDR3 protein: CASSWEAASYEQYF. In DNA, the CDR3 is TGTGCCAGCAGCTGGGAGGCCGCCTCCTACGAGCAGTACTTC. The V gene is TRBV5-5, the J gene TRBJ2-7; maybe TRBD2 (6 bases). The CDR3 spans 14 residues. The V and J ends lost 3 bases and 0 bases respectively, with 10 bases between them. Germline lookup yields CDR1 SGHKS and CDR2 YYEKEE (reference sequence).

V gene TRBV6-5 combines with J gene TRBJ2-3; 10 positions agree with TRBD1. This CDR3 has 14 residues. J lost 6 bases, V lost 5 bases, and 5 bases had no gene match. Germline-derived CDR1 and CDR2 are MNHEY and SVGAGI. CDR3: CASSPGTGADTQYF. DNA for the CDR3: TGTGCCAGCAGTCCAGGGACAGGGGCCGATACGCAGTATTTT.

The chain links TRBV10-1 to TRBJ2-1; D is perhaps TRBD1 (5 bases). The CDR3 runs 16 residues. The V gene's germline CDR1 is WNHNN and CDR2 SYGVQD (reference sequence). The germline V and J ends were trimmed by 0 bases and 0 bases, with 9 bases remaining between them. CDR3 sequence: CASSESPTASYNEQFF. The CDR3 DNA sequence: TGCGCCAGCAGTGAGTCCCCGACAGCCTCCTACAATGAGCAGTTCTTC.

The V gene is TRBV6-5, the J gene TRBJ2-5, with D perhaps given as TRBD1 or TRBD2 (6 bases each). CDR3 size: 16 residues. Trimming removed 0 bases from V and 1 base from J, with 12 bases in between. The germline gives CDR1 MNHEY, CDR2 SVGAGI. CDR3 sequence: CASSYSRGATQETQYF. CDR3 nucleotides: TGTGCCAGCAGTTACTCGAGGGGGGCCACCCAAGAGACCCAGTACTTC.

The genes are TRBV11-2 and TRBJ2-1; D could derive from TRBD1 or TRBD2 (5 bases each). Looked up from germline, CDR1 is SGHAT and CDR2 is FQNNGV. V shed 5 bases and J shed 9 bases, with 17 bases lying between them. The CDR3 has 14 amino acids. The CDR3 reads CASSPHRGTSEQFF. Here the CDR3 DNA reads TGTGCCAGCAGCCCCCACCGGGGCACTAGTGAGCAGTTCTTC.

The table lists this clone with many counts. V usage is TRBV2 and J usage is TRBJ1-2; D ambiguous. This CDR3 contains 13 residues. The V gene lost 6 bases and the J gene lost 2 bases, with 10 bases spanning the gap. Looked up from germline, CDR1 is SNHLY and CDR2 is FYNNEI. For the CDR3, the DNA is TGTGCCAGCAGCGATGGGTCCAACTATGGCTACACCTTC. Its protein is CASSDGSNYGYTF.

The chain recombines TRBV3-1 (or the pseudogene TRBV3-2) with TRBJ1-1, with D hard to call. Germline CDR1 reads LGHDT; CDR2 reads YNNKEL (reference sequence). Trimming removed 4 bases from V and 3 bases from J, with 12 bases in between. The CDR3 is 14 residues long. The CDR3: CASSLNRDYTEAFF. The CDR3 nucleotides read TGTGCCAGCAGCCTTAATCGGGATTACACTGAAGCTTTCTTT.

The J gene is TRBJ2-1, the V gene TRBV18; the match to TRBD2 covers 8 bases. V was clipped by 3 bases and J by 4 bases; unmatched bases: 5. Germline assignment: CDR1 KGHSH and CDR2 LQKENI. The CDR3 is 15 amino acids. CDR3 coding DNA: TGTGCCAGCTCACCGAGGGCGGGGGGATACAATGAGCAGTTCTTC. It yields the protein CASSPRAGGYNEQFF.

The chain couples TRBV11-3 to TRBJ2-3, with 8 bases lining up with TRBD1. V shed 8 bases and J 4 bases; nucleotides not matched to a gene: 11. This CDR3 comprises 15 residues. Germline CDR1 reads SGHNT; CDR2 reads YENEEA. This chain's CDR3 is CASWLGQGSADTQYF. The CDR3 DNA reads as TGTGCCAGCTGGCTCGGACAGGGAAGCGCAGATACGCAGTATTTT. Filled out from reference TRBV11-3 and TRBJ2-3, the complete variable domain reads EAGVVQSPRYKIIEKKQPVAFWCNPISGHNTLYWYLQNLGQGPELLIRYENEEAVDDSQLPKDRFSAERLKGVDSTLKIQPAELGDSAVYLCASWLGQGSADTQYFGPGTRLTVL.

This clone occurred once. The chain joins TRBV5-6 to TRBJ2-1, with D perhaps TRBD1 (6 bases). The CDR3 is made up of 13 amino acids. The V end lost 0 bases, the J end lost 14 bases, and 15 bases lay between the germline ends. Germline CDR1 SGHDT, CDR2 YYEEEE. The CDR3 DNA is TGTGCCAGCAGCTTGGTTGACAGGACATCGGAGTTCTTC. The encoded protein is CASSLVDRTSEFF.

This clone was seen a single time. The rearrangement links TRBV19 to TRBJ2-3; 11 bases fit TRBD2. Unmatched junction bases numbered 6, after V lost 3 bases and J lost 1 base. The germline V gene encodes CDR1 LNHDA and CDR2 SQIVND (reference sequence). This CDR3 has 17 amino acids. In DNA, the CDR3 is TGTGCCAGTAGTATGATAGCGGGGGGGCGAGGCACAGATACGCAGTATTTT. This gives the protein CASSMIAGGRGTDTQYF.

The J gene is TRBJ2-2, the V gene TRBV30; no definite D call. V was cut by 7 bases and J by 0 bases, with 18 bases left in between. Germline V gene data show CDR1 as GTSNPN and CDR2 as SVGIG (reference sequence). This CDR3 contains 16 residues. The CDR3 protein is CAFPIGRRANTGELFF. The CDR3 nucleotides read TGTGCCTTCCCCATTGGAAGAAGAGCGAACACCGGGGAGCTGTTTTTT.

The CDR3 sequence: CASSLAPGMNTEAFF. As DNA, the CDR3 is TGCGCCAGCAGCTTGGCCCCAGGGATGAACACTGAAGCTTTCTTT. V gene TRBV5-1 combines with J gene TRBJ1-1; tentative D call: TRBD1 (5 bases). The CDR3 is 15 amino acids. Trimming left V 0 bases short and J 0 bases short, with 9 bases between. Germline CDR1 reads SGHRS; CDR2 reads YFSETQ.

This chain links TRBV21-1 with TRBJ1-5. TRBV21-1 is a known pseudogene. CDR3 length equals 14 residues. CDR3 bases: TGTGCCAGCAGCAAAAGGTCCCCCGGACAGCCCCAGCATTTT. Its protein is CASSKRSPGQPQHF.

Here the CDR3 DNA reads TGTGCCAGTAGTCCCCTGGGGGGGGGCTCCTACAATGAGCAGTTCTTC. It translates to CASSPLGGGSYNEQFF. The gene calls are TRBV19 and TRBJ2-1, with 7 nucleotides matching TRBD2. The CDR3 runs 16 residues. The trim removed 5 bases at V and 0 bases at J, leaving 7 bases unmatched. Germline V lookup: CDR1 LNHDA, CDR2 SQIVND (reference sequence).

This chain links TRBV11-3 with TRBJ2-2; 7 bases line up with TRBD1. CDR1 SGHNT and CDR2 YENEEA come from the germline V gene. The length of the CDR3 is 15 residues. J gave up 1 base and V 4 bases, and 3 bases lay outside the gene matches. CDR3 DNA sequence: TGTGCCAGCAGCTCCCGGGACAGGAACACCGGGGAGCTGTTTTTT. This translates into CASSSRDRNTGELFF.

This clone was counted a few times. The chain's CDR3 is CASSLGGNEKLFF. The CDR3 bases are TGTGCCAGCAGCTTAGGTGGGAACGAAAAACTGTTTTTT. V and J are TRBV7-6 and TRBJ1-4, with D uncertain. V shed 1 base and J shed 8 bases, with 8 bases lying between them. The CDR3 spans 13 residues. Germline values: CDR1 SGHVS, CDR2 FNYEAQ.

The chain employs TRBV12-3 or TRBV12-4 and TRBJ2-2; D might be TRBD1 (6 bases). The CDR3 runs 13 residues. V was clipped by 8 bases and J by 7 bases, with 14 bases between them. For the CDR3, the DNA is TGTGCCAGCGGACGGGCAGGGGACGGGGAGCTGTTTTTT. It translates to CASGRAGDGELFF.

The chain has TRBV25-1 and TRBJ1-6, with TRBD1 matching over 10 bases. Germline V gives CDR1 MGHDK, CDR2 SYGVNS. The CDR3 is made up of 15 amino acids. The V segment lost 2 bases and the J segment 6 bases; nucleotides outside the gene matches: 1. CDR3 protein: CASSEGTGVNSPLHF. The CDR3 coding sequence is TGTGCCAGCAGTGAAGGGACAGGGGTTAATTCACCCCTCCACTTT.

The chain recombines TRBV2 with TRBJ1-1; the D is unclear. The CDR3 has 12 amino acids. Per the germline V gene, CDR1 is SNHLY and CDR2 is FYNNEI. Trimming took 3 bases from V and 5 from J, leaving 7 bases between them. CDR3 amino acids: CASSDHGTEAFF. The CDR3 DNA is TGTGCCAGCAGTGATCACGGTACTGAAGCTTTCTTT.

V usage is TRBV5-1 and J usage is TRBJ2-5; unclear D gene. V gave up 1 base and J gave up 2 bases, with 6 bases separating them. Germline V CDR1 and CDR2: SGHRS, YFSETQ. This CDR3 has 13 residues. CDR3 sequence: CASSLWSQETQYF. The DNA for the CDR3 is TGCGCCAGCAGCTTGTGGAGTCAAGAGACCCAGTACTTC.

Worth noting for this clone: Other DNA sequences in the same sample also yield this CDR3. The chain carries TRBV5-1 and TRBJ1-1; no reliable D call. Between the trimmed V and J ends, which lost 0 bases and 1 base, there was a span of 7 bases. Germline V CDR1 and CDR2: SGHRS, YFSETQ. The CDR3 has 14 residues. The CDR3 spells CASSLVPENTEAFF. The CDR3 DNA reads TGCGCCAGCAGCTTGGTCCCCGAGAACACTGAAGCTTTCTTT.

The chain links TRBV25-1 to TRBJ1-6, with a weak D call TRBD1 (6 bases). CDR3 size: 15 residues. V lost 2 bases and J 8 bases, leaving 13 bases between the germline ends. Germline V gene sequence: CDR1 MGHDK, CDR2 SYGVNS. The CDR3 spells CASSERKGVDSPLHF. The CDR3 bases are TGTGCCAGCAGTGAAAGGAAGGGGGTGGATTCACCCCTCCACTTT. The entire variable domain, with the rest obtained from reference TRBV25-1 and TRBJ1-6, is as follows: EADIYQTPRYLVIGTGKKITLECSQTMGHDKMYWYQQDPGMELHLIHYSYGVNSTEKGDLSSESTVSRIRTEHFPLTLESARPSHTSQYLCASSERKGVDSPLHFGNGTRLTVT.